This entry describes one TCR beta chain. Its cognate antigen is unknown. Losses at the gene ends were 3 bases for V and 11 bases for J; bases not matched to a gene: 16. The CDR3 is made up of 15 amino acids. Germline V gene lookup returns CDR1 SGHNT and CDR2 YYREEE (reference sequence). This cohort consisted of healthy bone marrow donors. The sample originates from a study of cytomegalovirus exposure and HLA in healthy donors. Study conclusions and caveats: HLA-A and HLA-B allele assignments for most subjects were reportedly predicted accurately using TCR beta sequences. In a later analysis, across HLA loci, associated TCR counts were highest for DRB1, lowest for HLA-C. Several of the most significant clusters were apparently associated with common viral pathogens in a later analysis.

The PCR made use of 60 Vbeta and 13 Jbeta primers. Generated by immunoSEQ multiplex PCR, the TCRdb table keeps only in-frame clones and is missing some. Of approximately 100,000 clones detected, 74% appear once; the ten largest clones hold 2% to 2.5%. Sequencing was performed on PBMCs. The chain joins TRBV5-4 to TRBJ1-1, with 7 bases identical to TRBD1. This receptor was obtained from a human donor in good health. DNA of the CDR3: TGTGCCAGCAGCTCCGAGTGGCTGAAGGGGGCGAATGCTTTCTTT. Translation gives CASSSEWLKGANAFF.